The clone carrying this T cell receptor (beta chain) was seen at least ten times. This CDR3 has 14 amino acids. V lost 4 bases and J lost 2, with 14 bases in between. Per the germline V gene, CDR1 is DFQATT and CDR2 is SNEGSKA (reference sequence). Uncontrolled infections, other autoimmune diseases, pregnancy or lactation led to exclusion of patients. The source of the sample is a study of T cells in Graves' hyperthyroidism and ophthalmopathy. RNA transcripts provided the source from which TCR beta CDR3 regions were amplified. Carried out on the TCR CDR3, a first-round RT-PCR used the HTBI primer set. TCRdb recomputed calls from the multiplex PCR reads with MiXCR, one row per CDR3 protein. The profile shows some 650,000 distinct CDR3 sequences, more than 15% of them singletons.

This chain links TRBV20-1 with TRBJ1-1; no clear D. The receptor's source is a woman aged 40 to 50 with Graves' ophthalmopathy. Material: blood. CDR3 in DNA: TGCAGTGCTAATCCGATGACACCAAACACTGAAGCTTTCTTT. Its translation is CSANPMTPNTEAFF.